Described below is a single T cell receptor beta chain sequence and its context. This specimen comes from a study of T-cell memory formation after mild COVID-19. This CDR3 comprises 15 residues. Germline CDR1 and CDR2: GTSNPN and SVGIG (reference sequence). J gave up 1 base and V 4 bases, and 8 bases lay outside the gene matches. TCRdb re-derived calls from the 5' RACE reads in MiXCR, one entry per CDR3 protein. The sample holds 140,000 to 150,000 distinct CDR3 sequences, 15% to 20% seen once. The genes are TRBV30 and TRBJ2-3; 7 bases align to TRBD2. This receptor was obtained from an adult woman who had mild COVID-19 (a few samples of this study predate the infection). Cell type and time point are not known. Input material: PBMCs or a T cell subset sorted from them (not recorded which). The CDR3 sequence is CAWTGGDFRTDTQYF. The CDR3 DNA follows: TGTGCCTGGACTGGGGGGGACTTCCGCACAGATACGCAGTATTTT.